A single sample is the source of the 20 T cell receptor beta chains below, sequenced in a study of T-cell reconstitution after alpha-beta-depleted transplantation in children. For TCRbeta, the library was prepared with unique molecular identifiers. TCRdb re-called the PCR reads through MiXCR, storing one row per CDR3 protein. The sample has approximately 400,000 distinct CDR3 sequences; 15% to 20% are singletons. The sequenced sample was PBMCs, mostly from graft donor cells, obtained 360 days after TCRalphabeta/CD19-depleted stem cell transplant. These receptors came from a boy younger than two who had a stem cell transplant for Wiskott-Aldrich syndrome, so the T cells may come from the graft donor.

The chain employs TRBV12-3 or TRBV12-4 and TRBJ1-2; D gene unclear. V gave up 4 bases and J gave up 5 bases, with 8 bases separating them. The CDR3 is made up of 12 amino acids. DNA of the CDR3: TGTGCCAGCAGTTGGCAGACTTATGGCTACACCTTC. Amino acid sequence: CASSWQTYGYTF.

The chain joins TRBV12-3 or TRBV12-4 to TRBJ2-1, with D possibly TRBD2 on 6 matching bases. Between the trimmed V and J ends, which lost 7 bases and 5 bases, there was a span of 12 bases. The CDR3 is 13 amino acids. The CDR3 sequence is CASINSGNNEQFF. CDR3 in DNA: TGTGCCAGCATAAATAGCGGTAACAATGAGCAGTTCTTC.

This clonotype was detected only a few times. The J gene is TRBJ2-7, the V gene TRBV7-9, with 11 bases lining up with TRBD1. There are 15 residues in the CDR3. Losses at the gene ends were 5 bases for V and 3 bases for J; bases not matched to a gene: 6. Germline values: CDR1 SEHNR, CDR2 FQNEAQ (reference sequence). The CDR3 DNA reads as TGTGCCAGCAGCAGCGACGGGACAGGGGGCTACGAGCAGTACTTC. This translates into CASSSDGTGGYEQYF.

This sequence joins TRBV21-1 and TRBJ2-7. TRBV21-1 constitutes a pseudogene. This CDR3 has 14 amino acids. In DNA, the CDR3 is TGTGCCCCTCGGGCTATACAGAGCTCCTACGAGCAGTACTTC. It codes for CAPRAIQSSYEQYF.

This clonotype came up a few times. The chain recombines TRBV6-5 with TRBJ2-3, with 8 bases aligning to TRBD1. The germline V gene encodes CDR1 MNHEY and CDR2 SVGAGI. The CDR3 totals 17 residues. J lost 1 base, V lost 4 bases, and 10 bases had no gene match. The CDR3 spells CASSCRPGQARTDTQYF. Written as DNA, the CDR3 is TGTGCCAGCAGTTGTCGGCCGGGACAGGCCCGCACAGATACGCAGTATTTT.

This clonotype was found a few times. V usage is TRBV5-1 and J usage is TRBJ2-5; the D gene is possibly TRBD2 (6 bases). The germline V and J ends were trimmed by 5 bases and 5 bases, with 22 bases remaining between them. The CDR3 runs to 16 residues. Looked up from germline, CDR1 is SGHRS and CDR2 is YFSETQ. The CDR3 reads CASSPETRLRGETQYF. DNA of the CDR3: TGCGCCAGCAGTCCGGAGACACGCTTACGGGGGGAGACCCAGTACTTC. Together with reference TRBV5-1 and TRBJ2-5, the CDR3 gives the full variable domain: KAGVTQTPRYLIKTRGQQVTLSCSPISGHRSVSWYQQTPGQGLQFLFEYFSETQRNKGNFPGRFSGRQFSNSRSEMNVSTLELGDSALYLCASSPETRLRGETQYFGPGTRLLVL.

The chain uses TRBV28 and TRBJ2-5; TRBD2 matches at 8 bases. The CDR3 is 16 residues long. V lost 3 bases and J lost 0; bases outside the gene matches: 6. Germline CDR1 reads MDHEN; CDR2 reads SYDVKM. The CDR3 coding sequence is TGTGCCAGCAGTTTTCGGACTAGCCCGTACCAAGAGACCCAGTACTTC. Protein product: CASSFRTSPYQETQYF.

Only a few counts were recorded for this clonotype. The chain has TRBV24-1 and TRBJ2-2; no clear D. CDR1 and CDR2 from the germline V gene are KGHDR and SFDVKD. V lost 0 bases and J lost 7, with 5 bases in between. The CDR3 runs 13 residues. The CDR3 coding sequence is TGTGCCACCAGTGATTTGCGGGTCGGGGAGCTGTTTTTT. It translates to CATSDLRVGELFF.

The rearrangement links TRBV7-6 to TRBJ2-1; 7 bases are a match to TRBD1. CDR3 size: 14 residues. V shed 7 bases and J 7 bases; nucleotides not matched to a gene: 10. CDR1 is SGHVS and CDR2 is FNYEAQ in the germline V gene. The CDR3, as DNA: TGTGCCAGCACCCCAGGGGGAGCCGCAAATGAGCAGTTCTTC. It is translated as CASTPGGAANEQFF.

This clonotype has just a few counts. V is TRBV29-1 and J is TRBJ2-5; the D is unclear. The CDR3 runs to 10 residues. The ends were cut back, 7 bases at V and 2 bases at J, with 5 bases in the middle. CDR1 is SQVTM and CDR2 is ANQGSEA in the germline V gene. The chain's CDR3 is CSGGQETQYF. The CDR3 DNA reads as TGCAGCGGAGGTCAAGAGACCCAGTACTTC.

The rearrangement links TRBV24-1 to TRBJ2-1, with D perhaps TRBD1 (6 bases). Looked up from germline, CDR1 is KGHDR and CDR2 is SFDVKD. V was clipped by 5 bases and J by 4 bases, with 11 bases between them. There are 14 residues in the CDR3. CDR3 in DNA: TGTGCCACCAGTGGGGGGCTGAAATACAATGAGCAGTTCTTC. It codes for CATSGGLKYNEQFF.

This clonotype was recorded a few times. V and J are TRBV29-1 and TRBJ1-1, with 7 bases fitting TRBD1. The CDR3 length is 13 residues. V lost 4 bases to trimming and J lost 5 bases; unmatched junction nucleotides: 7. Germline assignment: CDR1 SQVTM and CDR2 ANQGSEA. DNA of the CDR3: TGCAGCGTTGCAGGGACAGTTTGGACTGAAGCTTTCTTT. Residues: CSVAGTVWTEAFF.

The J gene is TRBJ2-4, the V gene TRBV7-6; D unresolved. Germline loops: CDR1 SGHVS, CDR2 FNYEAQ. Trimming took 0 bases from V and 1 from J, leaving 10 bases between them. CDR3 length: 16 residues. CDR3 region: CASSLAPLDAKNIQYF. CDR3 nucleotides: TGTGCCAGCAGCTTAGCACCCCTAGATGCCAAAAACATTCAGTACTTC.

As regards this clonotype: Without the conserved terminal phenylalanine or tryptophan, this CDR3 likely stems from a read error. V usage is TRBV10-2 and J usage is TRBJ2-2; perhaps TRBD1 as D (5 bases). CDR1 and CDR2 (germline): WSHSY, SAAADI. The CDR3 is 15 residues long. Trimming removed 6 bases at V and 4 bases at J, with 15 bases between. The CDR3: CASRSDSDSTGELFL. The CDR3 nucleotides read TGCGCCAGCAGATCAGACAGTGACTCCACCGGGGAGCTGTTTCTT.

There are a few counts of this clonotype. The rearrangement links TRBV11-2 to TRBJ2-3, with 11 bases matching TRBD2. The V gene's germline CDR1 is SGHAT and CDR2 FQNNGV. This CDR3 region has 17 residues. After removal of 5 bases from V and 2 bases from J, the junction contained 9 bases not matched to a gene. The CDR3, as DNA: TGTGCCAGCAGCAAGGGACTAGCGGAAACCTACACAGATACGCAGTATTTT. Translation: CASSKGLAETYTDTQYF.

V is TRBV7-2 and J is TRBJ1-4, with 7 bases matching TRBD1. With V trimmed by 3 bases and J by 7 bases, 8 bases remained unmatched. The CDR3 has 15 residues. Germline CDR1 and CDR2: SGHTA and FQGNSA. The chain's CDR3 is CASSFKGGASEKLFF. The CDR3 bases are TGTGCCAGCAGCTTTAAAGGGGGCGCGAGTGAAAAACTGTTTTTT.

V usage is TRBV7-2 and J usage is TRBJ2-7; D is uncertain. The CDR3 contains 13 residues. CDR1 and CDR2 (germline): SGHTA, FQGNSA. V lost 5 bases and J lost 5, with 13 bases in between. CDR3 amino acids: CASSPPGFHEQYF. The CDR3, as DNA: TGTGCCAGCAGCCCCCCCGGTTTCCACGAGCAGTACTTC. Supplemented by reference TRBV7-2 and TRBJ2-7, the full variable domain reads GAGVSQSPSNKVTEKGKDVELRCDPISGHTALYWYRQSLGQGLEFLIYFQGNSAPDKSGLPSDRFSAERTGGSVSTLTIQRTQQEDSAVYLCASSPPGFHEQYFGPGTRLTVT.

The chain joins TRBV11-2 to TRBJ2-7; D may be TRBD2 (5 bases). The CDR3 contains 12 residues. Germline V gene lookup returns CDR1 SGHAT and CDR2 FQNNGV. Trimming took 6 bases from V and 6 from J, leaving 12 bases between them. CDR3 sequence: CASRQLGTEQYF. The CDR3 DNA follows: TGTGCCAGCAGGCAACTAGGAACCGAGCAGTACTTC. Full variable domain (remainder filled in from reference TRBV11-2 and TRBJ2-7): EAGVAQSPRYKIIEKRQSVAFWCNPISGHATLYWYQQILGQGPKLLIQFQNNGVVDDSQLPKDRFSAERLKGVDSTLKIQPAKLEDSAVYLCASRQLGTEQYFGPGTRLTVT.

This clonotype was found a few times. This rearrangement joins TRBV6-1 to TRBJ2-6; D is perhaps TRBD2 (6 bases). Germline V CDR1 and CDR2: MNHNS, SASEGT. V was clipped by 6 bases and J by 0 bases, with 12 bases between them. The CDR3 sequence is 16 residues long. Here the CDR3 reads CASRRDFSSGANVLTF. The CDR3, as DNA: TGTGCCAGCAGGAGGGACTTTTCCTCTGGGGCCAACGTCCTGACTTTC.

The chain has TRBV7-8 and TRBJ2-5, with TRBD2 matching 9 bases. Germline values: CDR1 SGHVS, CDR2 FQNEAQ. With V trimmed by 3 bases and J by 5 bases, 4 bases remained unmatched. This CDR3 has 14 residues. The CDR3 bases are TGTGCCAGCAGCTTGGGCGGGAGGGCGGAGACCCAGTACTTC. Residues: CASSLGGRAETQYF.